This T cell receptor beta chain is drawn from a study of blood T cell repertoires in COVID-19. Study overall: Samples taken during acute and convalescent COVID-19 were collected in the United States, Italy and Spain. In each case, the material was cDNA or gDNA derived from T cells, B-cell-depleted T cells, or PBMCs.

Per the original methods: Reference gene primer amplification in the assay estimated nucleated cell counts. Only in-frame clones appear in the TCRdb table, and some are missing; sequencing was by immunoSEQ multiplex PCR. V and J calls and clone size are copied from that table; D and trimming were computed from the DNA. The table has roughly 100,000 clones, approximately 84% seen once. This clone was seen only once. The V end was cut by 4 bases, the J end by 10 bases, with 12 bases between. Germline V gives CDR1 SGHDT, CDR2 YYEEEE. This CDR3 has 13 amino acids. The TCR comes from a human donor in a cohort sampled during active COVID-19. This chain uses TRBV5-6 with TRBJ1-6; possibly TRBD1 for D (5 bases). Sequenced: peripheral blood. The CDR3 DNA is TGTGCCAGCAGCAACCCAGGGAACTCACCCCTCCACTTT. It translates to CASSNPGNSPLHF.